Reported below is one T cell receptor (beta chain). What antigen it recognizes has not been identified. No base-level quality is on record; no much larger clone is a single base apart. Genomic DNA was isolated from the sorted cells so that the TCRbeta CDR3 region could be sequenced. The immunoSEQ Assay was used for sequencing of TCRbeta CDR3 regions. TCRdb's version of the immuneACCESS table is confined to in-frame rearrangements and falls short of the full clone set. An unresolved V gene accounts for under half of the shortfall where checked; the remainder is of unknown origin. This sample is represented by 75,000 to 100,000 clones; under 90% of them were singletons. The biggest ten clones account for around 5.9% of the sample. The germline V gene gives CDR1 as MNHEY and CDR2 as SVGAGI. Relative to germline, V is 4 bases shorter and J is 3 bases shorter, with 16 bases between their ends. Counted from cysteine to phenylalanine, this CDR3 has 16 amino acids. Left in the record is the CDR3 DNA by itself, 48 bases read in frame from the first base.

The trial excluded patients who had a history of autoimmune disease or who were on systemic immunosuppression. In every dose cohort, peripheral blood was drawn for TCR sequencing at baseline, cycle 4 day 1, and cycle 7 day 1. Samples came from an open-label, multicenter, first-in-human phase I dose-escalation trial of ivuxolimab. The trial enrolled adults with locally advanced or metastatic head and neck squamous cell, hepatocellular, melanoma or renal cell carcinoma. Before TCR sequencing, CD4+ T cells and CD8+ T cells from peripheral blood were sorted into separate populations. This record comes from a study of OX40 agonist ivuxolimab in advanced cancers. Notes on the research overall: Ivuxolimab was an agonistic, fully human IgG2 monoclonal antibody directed against OX40 (CD134), a costimulatory receptor. Intravenous ivuxolimab was administered to patients every 2 weeks at six dose levels: 0.01, 0.1, 0.3, 1.5, 3 and 10 mg/kg. Among the approximately 54 dose-escalation patients, about 20 had hepatocellular carcinoma, around 15 melanoma, 9 renal cell carcinoma and 9 head and neck cancer. A male proportion of under 85% and a mean age of about 60 years, ranging from roughly 23 to 90, were recorded for the dose-escalation cohort. Patients were allowed to have had prior anti-PD-1, anti-PD-L1 or anti-CTLA-4 therapy, and around 41% of the dose-escalation patients had previously received checkpoint inhibitors. Partial responses occurred in three dose-escalation patients: two with cutaneous melanoma and one with hepatocellular carcinoma. Peripheral TCRbeta sequencing was intended to test whether TCR sequence diversity was altered and clonal T-cell expansion was caused by ivuxolimab. The monotherapy dose-escalation portion (N of about 49 patients) of the phase I ivuxolimab trial is reported in the paper.

The paper as a whole reports these results and caveats: Antigen specificity was not determined for the clonally expanded peripheral T cells. After ivuxolimab, CD8+ T cells had more expanded clones than CD4+ T cells on average. Low levels of normalized T-cell clonal expansion were also shown by some nonresponding patients. At doses from 0.1 to 3.0 mg/kg, clonal expansion was seen in both CD4+ and CD8+ blood T cells between baseline and week 6. In partial responders in the 0.1-3.0 mg/kg groups, normalized peripheral clonal expansion was found to be among the lowest, especially among CD8+ T cells.

Sequencing used CD4+ or CD8+ T cells sorted from blood, obtained in a trial of the OX40 agonist ivuxolimab. The chain is made from TRBV6-5 and TRBJ1-5, with an unclear D gene assignment. The origin of this receptor is an adult with an advanced solid tumor such as melanoma, head and neck, liver or kidney cancer. The nucleotide sequence is TGTGCCAGCAGTTCGTTGGGCCCCCGGCCCAATCAGCCCCAGCATTTT. It translates as CASSSLGPRPNQPQHF.